This T cell receptor (beta chain) originates from a study of PD-1 blockade in classical Hodgkin lymphoma. Notes on the study in general: CD4+ TCR diversity climbed significantly by C4D1, unlike CD8+ TCR diversity.

Only in-frame clones appear in the TCRdb table, and some are missing; sequencing was by immunoSEQ multiplex PCR. Here the sample spans about 64,000 clones, more than 80% being singletons. Comments on this clone: The target antigen is unknown.

V was cut by 3 bases and J by 4 bases, with 19 bases left in between. The CDR3 length is 17 residues. Looked up from germline, CDR1 is SGHRS and CDR2 is YFSETQ. Sample time point: cycle 4 day 1 (C4D1), after about 6 weeks of nivolumab. With no exception, relapse followed autologous stem cell transplantation in all patients, and brentuximab vedotin exposure varied. This chain connects TRBV5-1 to TRBJ2-2; tentative D call: TRBD1 (6 bases). The sequencing here drew on peripheral blood mononuclear cells (PBMCs), taken before the fourth cycle of nivolumab. The source of this sequence is a human donor with classical Hodgkin lymphoma. The CDR3 region is CASSSLGPGHFTGELFF. As DNA, the CDR3 is TGCGCCAGCAGCTCACTAGGCCCGGGACACTTCACCGGGGAGCTGTTTTTT.